The 15 T cell receptor beta chains below were found in one sample sequenced in a study of T cells in localized non-small cell lung cancer. TCRdb's table, derived via immunoSEQ multiplex PCR, lists solely in-frame clones and lacks some. Of just over 70,000 clones in the sample, 86% were seen once. This material consisted of peripheral blood, taken before any cancer treatment. Every receptor here comes from a male donor aged 60 or over with stage III squamous cell lung carcinoma.

The chain carries TRBV6-1 and TRBJ2-7; no firm D call. Deletions cut 5 bases from V and 2 bases from J, with 10 bases between. This CDR3 is built from 13 residues. In germline, CDR1 is MNHNS, CDR2 SASEGT. CDR3 loop: CASSLTTAYEQYF. The CDR3 nucleotides read TGTGCCAGCAGTTTAACAACCGCCTACGAGCAGTACTTC.

The chain uses TRBV6-1 and TRBJ2-2; weak D call: TRBD2 (6 bases). Germline CDR1 MNHNS, CDR2 SASEGT. Deletions cut 7 bases from V and 3 bases from J, with 12 bases between. This CDR3 has 14 residues. CDR3 residues: CASTAGGDTGELFF. Here the CDR3 DNA reads TGTGCCAGCACCGCGGGCGGGGACACCGGGGAGCTGTTTTTT.

The gene calls are TRBV5-1 and TRBJ1-6, with a possible D match to TRBD1 (6 bases). From germline, CDR1 is SGHRS and CDR2 YFSETQ. Deletions cut 0 bases from V and 9 bases from J, with 13 bases between. The CDR3 contains 15 residues. CDR3 in amino acids: CASSLGGGGGSPLHF. CDR3 in DNA: TGCGCCAGCAGCTTGGGAGGGGGGGGCGGTTCACCCCTCCACTTT.

The CDR3 loop reads CASSKGQGKSEAFF. In nucleotides, the CDR3 is TGTGCCAGCAGCAAGGGACAGGGGAAGTCTGAAGCTTTCTTT. The gene calls are TRBV21-1 and TRBJ1-1; TRBD1, the table's D call, lacks a check against the DNA. TRBV21-1 corresponds to a pseudogene. This CDR3 spans 14 amino acids.

The J gene is TRBJ1-5, the V gene TRBV6-4; perhaps TRBD1 as D (5 bases). The CDR3 runs to 14 residues. Germline values: CDR1 MRHNA, CDR2 SNTAGT. V gave up 4 bases and J gave up 5 bases, with 12 bases separating them. This CDR3 reads CASSAAPGDQPQHF. Here the CDR3 DNA reads TGTGCCAGCAGTGCGGCACCGGGGGATCAGCCCCAGCATTTT.

The V call is TRBV7-8, the J call TRBJ1-1, with TRBD1 as a possible D gene (5 bases). The CDR3 runs to 16 residues. Germline CDR1 and CDR2: SGHVS and FQNEAQ. The ends were cut back, 5 bases at V and 6 bases at J, with 22 bases in the middle. The CDR3, as DNA: TGTGCCAGCAGCCCGCGGCCGGGACCCCCGAGGCCTGAAGCTTTCTTT. It encodes CASSPRPGPPRPEAFF.

The V call is TRBV5-1, the J call TRBJ2-5; D may be TRBD1 (8 bases). V was cut by 6 bases and J by 5 bases, with 20 bases left in between. CDR3 size: 15 residues. Germline loops: CDR1 SGHRS, CDR2 YFSETQ. The CDR3 region is CASTPQGQGGETQYF. The CDR3 DNA reads TGCGCCAGCACCCCGCAAGGACAGGGAGGGGAGACCCAGTACTTC.

J is TRBJ2-4 and V is TRBV15; 10 bases are a match to TRBD1. The CDR3 has 15 amino acids. Looked up from germline, CDR1 is LNHNV and CDR2 is YYDKDF (reference sequence). V lost 0 bases to trimming and J lost 8 bases; unmatched junction nucleotides: 4. The CDR3: CATSRDGTGAYIQYF. CDR3 DNA: TGTGCCACCAGCAGAGATGGGACAGGGGCTTACATTCAGTACTTC. Drawing the rest from reference TRBV15 and TRBJ2-4, the complete variable domain is DAMVIQNPRYQVTQFGKPVTLSCSQTLNHNVMYWYQQKSSQAPKLLFHYYDKDFNNEADTPDNFQSRRPNTSFCFLDIRSPGLGDTAMYLCATSRDGTGAYIQYFGAGTRLSVL.

This clone has only one observation. The genes are TRBV4-2 and TRBJ2-6, with 9 nucleotides matching TRBD1. Per germline, CDR1 LGHNA and CDR2 YNFKEQ. CDR3 size: 16 residues. The trim removed 3 bases at V and 1 base at J, leaving 1 base unmatched. For the CDR3, the DNA is TGTGCCAGCAGCCAGGGACAGGGATCTGGGGCCAACGTCCTGACTTTC. Encoded protein: CASSQGQGSGANVLTF.

The chain couples TRBV28 to TRBJ1-6, with a tentative D call TRBD1 (5 bases). This CDR3 has 14 amino acids. Germline values: CDR1 MDHEN, CDR2 SYDVKM. The V end was cut by 10 bases, the J end by 7 bases, with 17 bases between. The CDR3 bases are TGTGCCACAGGAGGGGTCGCTGGGAATTCACCCCTCCACTTT. Translated, it gives CATGGVAGNSPLHF.

This sequence joins TRBV29-1 and TRBJ2-1; 14 bases align to TRBD2. This CDR3 comprises 15 residues. V shed 5 bases and J 7 bases; nucleotides not matched to a gene: 7. CDR1 SQVTM and CDR2 ANQGSEA come from the germline V gene. CDR3 DNA sequence: TGCAGCGTTTCGACTAGCGGGGGGGGAAATAATGAGCAGTTCTTC. The encoded protein is CSVSTSGGGNNEQFF.

This clone was detected a few times. The V and J genes are TRBV19 and TRBJ2-3; 9 nucleotides agree with TRBD2. The length of the CDR3 is 16 residues. V dropped 4 bases and J dropped 3; count of bases not matched to a gene: 8. CDR1 is LNHDA, CDR2 SQIVND, per germline (reference sequence). The CDR3 DNA reads as TGTGCCAGTAGTACCCCCTGGCGGGGGGGTACAGATACGCAGTATTTT. Translating gives CASSTPWRGGTDTQYF.

The rearrangement joins TRBV6-5 to TRBJ1-1; 7 positions agree with TRBD1. The CDR3 loop spans 14 amino acids. V lost 1 base and J lost 4; bases outside the gene matches: 3. Germline assignment: CDR1 MNHEY and CDR2 SVGAGI. The CDR3 protein is CASSYLQGSTEAFF. CDR3 nucleotide sequence: TGTGCCAGCAGTTACTTACAGGGGTCCACTGAAGCTTTCTTT.

The rearrangement uses TRBV7-9 and TRBJ1-1; tentative D call: TRBD1 (6 bases). This CDR3 region has 19 residues. V was cut by 9 bases and J by 0 bases, with 29 bases left in between. Germline CDR1 and CDR2: SEHNR and FQNEAQ (reference sequence). The CDR3 here is CARKAGRGQREPLNTEAFF. The CDR3 coding sequence is TGTGCCAGAAAGGCGGGCAGGGGCCAACGCGAACCGTTGAACACTGAAGCTTTCTTT.

The J gene is TRBJ2-5, the V gene TRBV6-5, with TRBD2 matching over 11 bases. CDR1 and CDR2 from the germline V gene are MNHEY and SVGAGI. The junction had 5 bases not matched to a gene; V was cut back by 2 bases and J by 3 bases. The CDR3 runs to 16 residues. CDR3 coding DNA: TGTGCCAGCAGTTACCCTCTAGCGGGGGGAGAAGAGACCCAGTACTTC. This codes for CASSYPLAGGEETQYF.